The source of this T cell receptor (beta chain) is a study of blood T cell repertoires in COVID-19. Background on the study: Nucleic acid was either cDNA or gDNA, and it came from T cells, B-cell-depleted T cells, or PBMCs.

The CDR3 loop spans 14 amino acids. Trimming removed 2 bases from V and 4 bases from J, with 10 bases in between. Germline loops: CDR1 LNHDA, CDR2 SQIVND (reference sequence). Authors' methods: Estimates of nucleated cell counts were drawn from the amplification of reference gene primers. Clones were read by immunoSEQ multiplex PCR, and TCRdb kept only the in-frame ones, dropping some. The V and J calls and clone size come from that table; D and trimming were worked out from the DNA. The sample lists just over 300,000 clones, around 86% occurring once. The sequenced sample was PBMCs or T cells enriched from blood (not recorded which). The clonotype was recovered from a young man who had recovered from COVID-19. The rearrangement uses TRBV19 and TRBJ2-3; D not resolved. The CDR3: CASSISPGPDTQYF. DNA for the CDR3: TGTGCCAGTAGTATAAGTCCTGGCCCAGATACGCAGTATTTT.